The rows below give T cell receptor beta chains drawn from one sample of a study of a mutant IDH1 vaccine in newly diagnosed glioma. TCRdb keeps only in-frame clones here, not all; method: immunoSEQ multiplex PCR. The sample has 40,000 to 50,000 clones, around 89% seen once. Their cognate antigens are unknown. Sequences were derived from PBMCs, sampled from a glioma patient whose treatment included an IDH1 peptide vaccine. These receptors all come from a man aged 35 to 55 with glioma. The CDR3 runs from the conserved cysteine through the conserved F or W. The D gene is left open where the match is weak. A clone size is listed for some rows: how often the clone was seen (once, few, many), or a class if it is expanded.

d_gene	v_gene	abundance	j_gene	CDR3aa	CDR3nt
NA	TRBV5-1	NA	TRBJ1-1	CASSLRSGDNTEAFF	TGCGCCAGCAGCTTGAGGTCAGGTGACAATACTGAAGCTTTCTTT
TRBD1	TRBV4-3	NA	TRBJ1-4	CASTRDTSGGKLFF	TGCGCCAGCACCCGGGACACCTCAGGGGGAAAACTGTTTTTT
NA	TRBV11-2	NA	TRBJ2-5	CASSFGSDGETQYF	TGTGCCAGCAGCTTTGGGTCGGACGGAGAGACCCAGTACTTC
NA	TRBV30	NA	TRBJ1-1	CAWSVGGMNTEAFF	TGTGCCTGGAGTGTAGGGGGAATGAACACTGAAGCTTTCTTT
NA	TRBV7-9	NA	TRBJ1-5	CASSHQGPGRPQHF	TGTGCCAGCAGCCACCAGGGTCCCGGTCGGCCCCAGCATTTT
NA	TRBV6-1	NA	TRBJ1-1	CASSPSGLAGAFF	TGTGCCAGCAGCCCCAGTGGGTTAGCGGGAGCTTTCTTT
TRBD2	TRBV7-8	NA	TRBJ2-3	CASSLVLAGGTDTQYF	TGTGCCAGCAGCTTAGTATTAGCGGGGGGCACAGATACGCAGTATTTT
TRBD1	TRBV28	NA	TRBJ1-5	CASRPTGQGRQPQHF	TGTGCCAGCAGGCCTACGGGACAGGGGAGGCAGCCCCAGCATTTT
NA	TRBV5-4	NA	TRBJ1-2	CASSLEPLSLRIAYGYTF	TGTGCCAGCAGTCTCGAGCCTCTTTCCCTCAGGATTGCCTATGGCTACACCTTC
TRBD1	TRBV7-9	NA	TRBJ2-2	CASSPGTGNTGELFF	TGTGCCAGCAGTCCCGGGACAGGGAACACCGGGGAGCTGTTTTTT
TRBD2	TRBV14	NA	TRBJ2-3	CASSQDRSGGAYTQYF	TGTGCCAGCAGCCAAGATCGAAGCGGGGGGGCGTATACGCAGTATTTT
TRBD1	TRBV4-2	NA	TRBJ1-5	CASSQGGQGDQPQHF	TGTGCCAGCAGCCAAGGGGGACAGGGGGATCAGCCCCAGCATTTT
NA	TRBV18	NA	TRBJ2-2	CASSPDSRGANTGELFF	TGTGCCAGCTCACCCGACTCCAGGGGGGCTAACACCGGGGAGCTGTTTTTT
TRBD2	TRBV4-3	NA	TRBJ2-3	CASSQAGGWGTDTQYF	TGCGCCAGCAGCCAAGCGGGGGGATGGGGAACAGATACGCAGTATTTT
NA	TRBV19	NA	TRBJ1-2	CASSILRQTNYGYTF	TGTGCCAGTAGTATATTAAGGCAGACGAACTATGGCTACACCTTC
TRBD1	TRBV7-8	NA	TRBJ2-5	CASSFGGTGYQETQYF	TGTGCCAGCAGCTTTGGGGGGACAGGGTACCAAGAGACCCAGTACTTC
NA	TRBV28	NA	TRBJ2-3	CASSPPAPDTQYF	TGTGCCAGCAGTCCGCCCGCCCCCGATACGCAGTATTTT
TRBD1	TRBV5-6	NA	TRBJ1-2	CASSDGQGGYGYTF	TGTGCCAGCAGCGACGGACAGGGGGGCTATGGCTACACCTTC
NA	TRBV6-5	NA	TRBJ1-2	CASTGGYGYTF	TGTGCCAGCACGGGGGGCTATGGCTACACCTTC
NA	TRBV5-1	NA	TRBJ2-1	CASCLRSRPSSYNEQFF	TGCGCCAGCTGTTTGAGGTCCAGGCCAAGCTCCTACAATGAGCAGTTCTTC
NA	TRBV28	NA	TRBJ1-4	CASSFSSTNEKLFF	TGTGCCAGCAGTTTCTCCTCAACTAATGAAAAACTGTTTTTT
NA	TRBV7-9	NA	TRBJ1-6	CASSSGTNNSPLHF	TGTGCCAGCAGCTCCGGGACTAATAATTCACCCCTCCACTTT
NA	TRBV30	NA	TRBJ1-1	CALGGDTEAFF	TGTGCCTTAGGCGGGGACACTGAAGCTTTCTTT
TRBD2	TRBV19	once	TRBJ2-1	CASSMTGAGGIYNEQFF	TGTGCCAGTAGTATGACCGGAGCGGGGGGGATCTACAATGAGCAGTTCTTC
TRBD1	TRBV10-3	NA	TRBJ1-3	CATGTANSGNTIYF	TGTGCCACAGGGACAGCTAACTCTGGAAACACCATATATTTT
NA	TRBV7-8	NA	TRBJ2-5	CASRLGSTSQETQYF	TGTGCCAGCAGACTCGGAAGTACTTCCCAAGAGACCCAGTACTTC
NA	TRBV2	NA	TRBJ2-3	CASTQLLSTDTQYF	TGTGCCAGCACACAGCTACTAAGCACAGATACGCAGTATTTT
NA	TRBV5-1	NA	TRBJ1-1	CASSLEGTNTEAFF	TGCGCCAGCAGCTTGGAAGGGACGAACACTGAAGCTTTCTTT
NA	TRBV7-9	NA	TRBJ2-1	CASSSARWLSAGNEQFF	TGTGCCAGCAGCTCCGCGCGGTGGTTGTCGGCAGGCAATGAGCAGTTCTTC
NA	TRBV5-6	NA	TRBJ2-1	CASSLVRGLAEYNEQFF	TGTGCCAGCAGCTTGGTAAGGGGGCTAGCGGAGTACAATGAGCAGTTCTTC
NA	TRBV29-1	NA	TRBJ2-5	CSITGGGQGVTQYF	TGCAGCATCACTGGCGGGGGGCAGGGGGTGACCCAGTACTTC
TRBD1	TRBV6-5	NA	TRBJ1-4	CASSPGQRREKLFF	TGTGCCAGCAGCCCGGGACAGAGGCGCGAAAAACTGTTTTTT
NA	TRBV23-1	once	TRBJ2-3	CASSHARGNTQYF	TGCGCCAGCAGTCACGCCCGGGGTAATACGCAGTATTTT
NA	TRBV9	once	TRBJ2-2	CASRSGVNTGELFF	TGTGCCAGCAGGTCAGGGGTGAACACCGGGGAGCTGTTTTTT
NA	TRBV7-5	few	TRBJ1-5	CARSLACTNQPQHF	TGTGCCAGAAGCTTAGCCTGTACCAATCAGCCCCAGCATTTT
TRBD1	TRBV18	NA	TRBJ1-1	CASSHDRGWGDTEAFF	TGTGCCAGCTCACACGACAGGGGATGGGGAGACACTGAAGCTTTCTTT
TRBD1	TRBV5-4	once	TRBJ1-5	CASSDGQGRNQPQHF	TGTGCCAGCAGCGACGGACAGGGGCGCAATCAGCCCCAGCATTTT
NA	TRBV7-9	NA	TRBJ1-3	CASRPTSPGNTIYF	TGTGCCAGCAGGCCGACCTCGCCTGGAAACACCATATATTTT
TRBD1	TRBV27	NA	TRBJ1-2	CASSTGDYGYTF	TGTGCCAGTTCCACAGGGGATTATGGCTACACCTTC
NA	TRBV10-1	NA	TRBJ1-1	CASSAPGPRGRTEAFF	TGCGCCAGCAGTGCCCCGGGACCCAGAGGACGCACTGAAGCTTTCTTT
TRBD2	TRBV6-4	NA	TRBJ2-1	CASSDGTSGRNEQFF	TGTGCCAGCAGTGACGGGACTAGCGGGAGGAATGAGCAGTTCTTC
NA	TRBV21-1	NA	TRBJ1-1	CASSLRLGRGNTEAFF	TGTGCCAGCAGCCTCCGTCTGGGCAGGGGGAACACTGAAGCTTTCTTT
NA	TRBV6-1	NA	TRBJ1-2	CASSLKTALNYGYTF	TGTGCCAGCAGCTTAAAGACGGCCCTTAACTATGGCTACACCTTC
NA	TRBV5-6	NA	TRBJ1-1	CASSLVGGRSTEAFF	TGTGCCAGCAGCTTGGTTGGGGGTAGGAGCACTGAAGCTTTCTTT
NA	TRBV7-9	NA	TRBJ2-3	CAGNPASTDTQYF	TGTGCCGGCAACCCGGCTAGCACCGATACGCAGTATTTT
NA	TRBV5-4	NA	TRBJ2-1	CASSLSRVLGEQFF	TGTGCCAGCAGCTTGAGTAGGGTATTGGGGGAGCAGTTCTTC
TRBD2	TRBV19	once	TRBJ2-3	CASTRTSVSTDTQYF	TGTGCCTCTACCCGGACTAGCGTAAGCACAGATACGCAGTATTTT
TRBD1	TRBV27	NA	TRBJ1-5	CASSPQQGVNQPQHF	TGTGCCAGCAGTCCCCAACAGGGGGTAAATCAGCCCCAGCATTTT
NA	TRBV18	NA	TRBJ2-3	CASSNRDTDTQYF	TGTGCCAGCTCAAACCGGGACACAGATACGCAGTATTTT
NA	TRBV28	NA	TRBJ2-3	CAASSLQGFTDTQYF	TGTGCCGCCAGCAGCCTACAGGGTTTCACAGATACGCAGTATTTT
TRBD2	TRBV2	NA	TRBJ2-7	CASSSGTYEQYF	TGTGCCAGCAGTAGCGGGACCTACGAGCAGTACTTC
TRBD2	TRBV4-1	NA	TRBJ2-2	CASSQGTSGRGYTGELFF	TGCGCCAGCAGCCAAGGGACTAGCGGGAGAGGGTACACCGGGGAGCTGTTTTTT
TRBD2	TRBV28	NA	TRBJ2-7	CASQREAPYEQYF	TGTGCCAGCCAACGGGAGGCTCCCTACGAGCAGTACTTC
NA	TRBV7-9	NA	TRBJ1-2	CASSSSDYGYTF	TGTGCCAGCAGCTCGTCGGACTATGGCTACACCTTC
NA	TRBV11-1	NA	TRBJ1-6	CASSFTGNNSPLHF	TGTGCCAGCAGCTTCACAGGGAATAATTCACCCCTCCACTTT
NA	TRBV5-1	NA	TRBJ1-5	CASTRQSSNQPQHF	TGCGCCAGCACCCGACAGAGTAGCAATCAGCCCCAGCATTTT
NA	TRBV14	NA	TRBJ1-1	CASSQGRNTEAFF	TGTGCCAGCAGCCAAGGGAGGAACACTGAAGCTTTCTTT
NA	TRBV11-2	NA	TRBJ1-3	CASSLRGNTGFPGNTIYF	TGTGCCAGCAGCTTACGTGGGAATACAGGGTTCCCTGGAAACACCATATATTTT